This TCR beta chain was recorded in a study of neurological immune-mediated disorders. Findings and limits, study-wide: In multiple sclerosis patients, the repertoire cluster was unrelated to clinical or MRI findings.

In its sample, this clonotype was seen many times. Its specificity is not known. The junction had 9 bases not matched to a gene; V was cut back by 4 bases and J by 6 bases. The CDR3 has 16 amino acids. The V gene's germline CDR1 is WSHSY and CDR2 SAAADI. From the 5' RACE reads, TCRdb called clonotypes with MiXCR, one entry per CDR3 protein. Here the sample spans approximately 41,000 distinct CDR3 sequences, 2.5% being singletons. Sequenced input: PBMCs. V and J are TRBV10-2 and TRBJ1-5; 10 positions match TRBD1. The TCR comes from a man aged 30 to 45 with multiple sclerosis. The CDR3 is CASSASDRGRFQPQHF. The CDR3 bases are TGCGCCAGCAGTGCGAGTGACAGGGGGCGGTTTCAGCCCCAGCATTTT.